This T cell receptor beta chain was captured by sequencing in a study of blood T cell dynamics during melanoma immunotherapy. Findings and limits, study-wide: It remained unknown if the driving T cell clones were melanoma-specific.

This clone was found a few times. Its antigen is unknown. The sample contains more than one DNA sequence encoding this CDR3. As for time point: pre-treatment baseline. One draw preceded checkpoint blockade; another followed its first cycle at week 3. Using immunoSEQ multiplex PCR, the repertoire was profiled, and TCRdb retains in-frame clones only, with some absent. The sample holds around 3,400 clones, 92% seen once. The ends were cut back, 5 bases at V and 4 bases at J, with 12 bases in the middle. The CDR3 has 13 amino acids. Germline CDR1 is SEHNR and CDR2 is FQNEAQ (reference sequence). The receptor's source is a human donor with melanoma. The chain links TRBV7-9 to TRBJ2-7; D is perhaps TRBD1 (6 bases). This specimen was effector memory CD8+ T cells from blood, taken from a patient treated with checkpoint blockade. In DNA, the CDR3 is TGTGCCAGCAGCGCAGGGGCAAGGTACGAGCAGTACTTC. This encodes CASSAGARYEQYF.